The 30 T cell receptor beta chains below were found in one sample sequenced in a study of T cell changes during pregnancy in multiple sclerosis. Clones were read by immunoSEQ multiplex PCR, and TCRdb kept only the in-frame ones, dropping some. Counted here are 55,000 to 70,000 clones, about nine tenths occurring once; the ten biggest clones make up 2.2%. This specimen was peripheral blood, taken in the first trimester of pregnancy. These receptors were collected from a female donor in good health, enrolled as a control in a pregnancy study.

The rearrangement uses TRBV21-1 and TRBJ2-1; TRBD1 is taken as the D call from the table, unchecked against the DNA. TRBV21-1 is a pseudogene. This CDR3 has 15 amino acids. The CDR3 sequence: CASSRGRIGDNEQFF. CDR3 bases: TGTGCCAGCAGCAGGGGCCGGATAGGGGACAATGAGCAGTTCTTC.

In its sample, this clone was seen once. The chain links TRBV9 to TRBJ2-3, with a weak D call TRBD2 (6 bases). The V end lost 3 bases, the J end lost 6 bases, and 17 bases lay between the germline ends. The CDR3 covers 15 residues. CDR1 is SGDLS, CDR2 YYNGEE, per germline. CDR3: CASSGRDPTADTQYF. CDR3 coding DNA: TGTGCCAGCAGCGGGCGGGACCCCACCGCCGATACGCAGTATTTT.

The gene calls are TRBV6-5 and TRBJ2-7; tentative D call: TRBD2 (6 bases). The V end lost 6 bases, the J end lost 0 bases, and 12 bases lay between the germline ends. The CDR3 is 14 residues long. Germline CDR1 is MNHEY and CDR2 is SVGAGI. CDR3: CASRAGRSSYEQYF. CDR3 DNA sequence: TGTGCCAGCAGGGCGGGGAGGAGCTCCTACGAGCAGTACTTC.

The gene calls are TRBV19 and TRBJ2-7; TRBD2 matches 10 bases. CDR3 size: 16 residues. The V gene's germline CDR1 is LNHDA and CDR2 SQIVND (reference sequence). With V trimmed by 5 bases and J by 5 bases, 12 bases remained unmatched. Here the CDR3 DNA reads TGTGCCAGTAGTGACGGTTCCCTAGCGGGGGCCCACGAGCAGTACTTC. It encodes CASSDGSLAGAHEQYF.

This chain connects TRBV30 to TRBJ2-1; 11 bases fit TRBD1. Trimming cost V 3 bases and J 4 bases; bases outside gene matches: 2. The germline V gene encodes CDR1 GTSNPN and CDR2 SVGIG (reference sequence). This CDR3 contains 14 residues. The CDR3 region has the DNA TGTGCCTGGAGAGGACAGGGGGCTTACAATGAGCAGTTCTTC. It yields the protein CAWRGQGAYNEQFF.

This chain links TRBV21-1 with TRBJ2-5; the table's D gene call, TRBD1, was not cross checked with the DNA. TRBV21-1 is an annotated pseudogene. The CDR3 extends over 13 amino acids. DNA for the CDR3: TGTGCCAGCCTAAAGCAGGGCTGGGAGACCCAGTACTTC. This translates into CASLKQGWETQYF.

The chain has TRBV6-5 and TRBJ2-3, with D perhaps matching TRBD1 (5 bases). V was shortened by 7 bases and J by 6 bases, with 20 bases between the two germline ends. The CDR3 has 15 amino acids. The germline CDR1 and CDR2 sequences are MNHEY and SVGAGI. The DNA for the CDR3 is TGTGCCAGCACCGAAGTTTCTGCAGGGTTGGATACGCAGTATTTT. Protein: CASTEVSAGLDTQYF.

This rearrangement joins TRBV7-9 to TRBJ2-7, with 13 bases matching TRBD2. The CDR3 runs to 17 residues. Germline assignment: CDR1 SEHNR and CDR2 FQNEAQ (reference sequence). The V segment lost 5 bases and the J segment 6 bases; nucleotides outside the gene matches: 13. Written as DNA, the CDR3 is TGTGCCAGCAGCCCAGGTGGAGGACTAGCGGGAGAGACCGAGCAGTACTTC. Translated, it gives CASSPGGGLAGETEQYF.

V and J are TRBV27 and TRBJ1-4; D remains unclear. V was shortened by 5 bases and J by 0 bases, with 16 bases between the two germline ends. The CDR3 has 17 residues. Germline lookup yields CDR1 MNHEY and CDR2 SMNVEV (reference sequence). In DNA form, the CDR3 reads TGTGCCAGCAGTCGCGGAGGCGGCCCTTCAACTAATGAAAAACTGTTTTTT. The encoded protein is CASSRGGGPSTNEKLFF. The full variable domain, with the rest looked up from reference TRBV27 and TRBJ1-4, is EAQVTQNPRYLITVTGKKLTVTCSQNMNHEYMSWYRQDPGLGLRQIYYSMNVEVTDKGDVPEGYKVSRKEKRNFPLILESPSPNQTSLYFCASSRGGGPSTNEKLFFGSGTQLSVL.

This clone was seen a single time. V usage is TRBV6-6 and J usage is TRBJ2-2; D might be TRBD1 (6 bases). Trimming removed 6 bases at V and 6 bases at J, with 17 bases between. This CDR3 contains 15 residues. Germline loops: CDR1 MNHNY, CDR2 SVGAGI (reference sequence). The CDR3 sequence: CASSKRGGDSGELFF. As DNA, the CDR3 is TGTGCCAGCAGCAAGAGAGGGGGAGACTCCGGGGAGCTGTTTTTT.

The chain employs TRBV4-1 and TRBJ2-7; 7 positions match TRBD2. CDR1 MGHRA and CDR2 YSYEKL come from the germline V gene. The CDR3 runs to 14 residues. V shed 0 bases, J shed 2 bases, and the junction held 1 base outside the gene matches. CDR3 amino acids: CASSQERGTYEQYF. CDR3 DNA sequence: TGCGCCAGCAGCCAAGAGCGGGGGACCTACGAGCAGTACTTC.

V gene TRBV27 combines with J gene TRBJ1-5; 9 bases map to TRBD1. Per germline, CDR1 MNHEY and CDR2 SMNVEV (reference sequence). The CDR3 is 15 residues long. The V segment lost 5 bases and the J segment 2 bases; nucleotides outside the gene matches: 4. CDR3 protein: CASSLTGGGNQPQHF. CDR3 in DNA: TGTGCCAGCAGTCTCACAGGGGGCGGCAATCAGCCCCAGCATTTT.

CDR3 coding DNA: TGCAGCGTTGTACTAGTTACCTACGAGCAGTACTTC. This translates into CSVVLVTYEQYF. The gene calls are TRBV29-1 and TRBJ2-7, with a possible D match to TRBD2 (5 bases). The CDR3 contains 12 residues. Trimming took 4 bases from V and 2 from J, leaving 9 bases between them. Germline V lookup: CDR1 SQVTM, CDR2 ANQGSEA.

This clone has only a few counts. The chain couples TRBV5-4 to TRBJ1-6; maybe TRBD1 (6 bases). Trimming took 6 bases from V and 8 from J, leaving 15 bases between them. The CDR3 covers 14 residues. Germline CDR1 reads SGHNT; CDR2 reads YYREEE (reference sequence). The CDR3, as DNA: TGTGCCAGCACCGTGGACAGACCCGATTCACCCCTCCACTTT. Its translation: CASTVDRPDSPLHF.

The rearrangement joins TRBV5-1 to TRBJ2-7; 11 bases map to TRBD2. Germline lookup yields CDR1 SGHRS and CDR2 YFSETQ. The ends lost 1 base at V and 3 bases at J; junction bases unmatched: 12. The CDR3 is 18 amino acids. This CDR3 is CASSLPARPGLAVYEQYF. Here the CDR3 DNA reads TGCGCCAGCAGCTTGCCCGCTCGTCCGGGACTAGCGGTCTACGAGCAGTACTTC.

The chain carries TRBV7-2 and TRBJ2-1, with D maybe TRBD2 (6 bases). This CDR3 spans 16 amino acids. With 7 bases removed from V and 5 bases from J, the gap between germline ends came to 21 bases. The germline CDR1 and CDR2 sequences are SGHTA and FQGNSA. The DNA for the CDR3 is TGTGCCAGCACCCCTTCGAGGCGGGGCAAGAACAATGAGCAGTTCTTC. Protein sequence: CASTPSRRGKNNEQFF.

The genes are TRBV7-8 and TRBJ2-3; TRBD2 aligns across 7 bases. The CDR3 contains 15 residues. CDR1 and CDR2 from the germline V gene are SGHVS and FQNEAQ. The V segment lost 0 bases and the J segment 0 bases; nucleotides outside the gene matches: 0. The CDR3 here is CASSLAAGSTDTQYF. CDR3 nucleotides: TGTGCCAGCAGCTTAGCAGCGGGGAGCACAGATACGCAGTATTTT.

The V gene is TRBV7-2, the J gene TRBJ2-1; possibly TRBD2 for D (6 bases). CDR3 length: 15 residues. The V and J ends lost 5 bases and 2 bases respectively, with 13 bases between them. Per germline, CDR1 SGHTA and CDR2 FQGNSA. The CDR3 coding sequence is TGTGCCAGCAGCCGAGGGAGGATTACCTACAATGAGCAGTTCTTC. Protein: CASSRGRITYNEQFF.

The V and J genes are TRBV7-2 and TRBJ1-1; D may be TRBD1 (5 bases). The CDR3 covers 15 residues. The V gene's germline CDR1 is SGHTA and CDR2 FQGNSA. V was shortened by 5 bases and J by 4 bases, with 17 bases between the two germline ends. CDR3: CASSPQYDSSTEAFF. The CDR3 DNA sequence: TGTGCCAGCAGCCCACAATATGACAGCAGCACTGAAGCTTTCTTT.

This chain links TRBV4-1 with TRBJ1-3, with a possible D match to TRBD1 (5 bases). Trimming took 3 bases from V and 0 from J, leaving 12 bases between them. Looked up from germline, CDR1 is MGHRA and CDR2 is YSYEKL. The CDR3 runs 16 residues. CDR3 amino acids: CASSQGRQSSGNTIYF. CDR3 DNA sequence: TGCGCCAGCAGCCAGGGTAGACAGTCCTCTGGAAACACCATATATTTT.

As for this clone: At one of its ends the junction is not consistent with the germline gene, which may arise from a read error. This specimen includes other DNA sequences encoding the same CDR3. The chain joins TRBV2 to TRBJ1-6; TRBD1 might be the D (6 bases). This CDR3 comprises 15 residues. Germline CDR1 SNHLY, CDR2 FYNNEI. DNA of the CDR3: TGTGCTAGCAGCGACGACAGGTCGAGGAATTCACCCCTCCACTTT. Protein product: CASSDDRSRNSPLHF.

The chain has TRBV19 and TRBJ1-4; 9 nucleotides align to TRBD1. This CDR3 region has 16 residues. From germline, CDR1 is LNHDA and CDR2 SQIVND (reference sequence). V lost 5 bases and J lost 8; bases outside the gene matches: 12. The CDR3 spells CASSASSTGGKEKLFF. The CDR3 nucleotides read TGTGCCAGTAGTGCCTCATCGACAGGGGGGAAAGAAAAACTGTTTTTT. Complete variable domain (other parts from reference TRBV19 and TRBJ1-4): DGGITQSPKYLFRKEGQNVTLSCEQNLNHDAMYWYRQDPGQGLRLIYYSQIVNDFQKGDIAEGYSVSREKKESFPLTVTSAQKNPTAFYLCASSASSTGGKEKLFFGSGTQLSVL.

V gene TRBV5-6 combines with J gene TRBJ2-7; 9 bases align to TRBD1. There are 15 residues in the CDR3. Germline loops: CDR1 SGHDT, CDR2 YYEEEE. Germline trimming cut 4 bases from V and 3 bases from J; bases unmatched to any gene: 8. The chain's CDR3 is CASSDDGTGYYEQYF. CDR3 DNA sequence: TGTGCCAGCAGCGATGACGGGACAGGGTACTACGAGCAGTACTTC.

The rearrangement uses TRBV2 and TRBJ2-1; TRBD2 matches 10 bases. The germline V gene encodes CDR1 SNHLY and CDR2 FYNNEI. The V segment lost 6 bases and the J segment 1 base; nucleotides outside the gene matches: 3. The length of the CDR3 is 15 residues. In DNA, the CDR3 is TGTGCCAGCAGAAAGCGGGAGGGTTCCTACAATGAGCAGTTCTTC. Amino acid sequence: CASRKREGSYNEQFF. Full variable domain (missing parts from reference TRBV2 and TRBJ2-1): EPEVTQTPSHQVTQMGQEVILRCVPISNHLYFYWYRQILGQKVEFLVSFYNNEISEKSEIFDDQFSVERPDGSNFTLKIRSTKLEDSAMYFCASRKREGSYNEQFFGPGTRLTVL.

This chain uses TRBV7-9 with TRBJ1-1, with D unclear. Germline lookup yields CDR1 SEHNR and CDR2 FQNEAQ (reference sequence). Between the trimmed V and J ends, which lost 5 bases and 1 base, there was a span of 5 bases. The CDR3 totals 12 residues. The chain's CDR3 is CASSNRNTEAFF. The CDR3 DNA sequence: TGTGCCAGCAGCAATAGGAACACTGAAGCTTTCTTT.

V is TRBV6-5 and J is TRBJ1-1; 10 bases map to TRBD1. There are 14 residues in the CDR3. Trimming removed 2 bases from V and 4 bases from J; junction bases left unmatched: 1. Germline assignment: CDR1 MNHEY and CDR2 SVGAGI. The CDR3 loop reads CASSYGTGVTEAFF. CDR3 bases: TGTGCCAGCAGTTACGGGACAGGGGTCACTGAAGCTTTCTTT.

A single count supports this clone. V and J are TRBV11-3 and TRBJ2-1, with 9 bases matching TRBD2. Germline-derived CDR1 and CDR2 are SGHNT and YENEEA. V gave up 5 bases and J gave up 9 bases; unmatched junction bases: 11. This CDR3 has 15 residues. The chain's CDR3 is CASSPLAGASSEQFF. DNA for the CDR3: TGTGCCAGCAGCCCCTTAGCGGGGGCCTCCAGTGAGCAGTTCTTC.

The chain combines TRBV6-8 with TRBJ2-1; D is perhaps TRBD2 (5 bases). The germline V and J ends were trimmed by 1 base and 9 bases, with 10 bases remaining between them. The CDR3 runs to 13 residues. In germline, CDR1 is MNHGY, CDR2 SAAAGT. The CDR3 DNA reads TGTGCCAGCAGTTACTGGCTAGCACCTGAGCAGTTCTTC. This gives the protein CASSYWLAPEQFF.

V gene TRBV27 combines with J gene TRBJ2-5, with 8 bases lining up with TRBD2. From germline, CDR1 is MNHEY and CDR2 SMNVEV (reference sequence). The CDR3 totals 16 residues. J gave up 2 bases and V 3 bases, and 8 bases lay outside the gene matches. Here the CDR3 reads CASSFASGGVQETQYF. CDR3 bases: TGTGCCAGCAGTTTCGCCTCCGGGGGGGTACAAGAGACCCAGTACTTC.

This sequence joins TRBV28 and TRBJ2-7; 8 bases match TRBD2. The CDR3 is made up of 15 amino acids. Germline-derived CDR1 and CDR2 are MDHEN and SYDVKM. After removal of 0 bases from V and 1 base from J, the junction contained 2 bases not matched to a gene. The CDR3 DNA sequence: TGTGCCAGCAGTTTATGGGGGACTAGTTCCTACGAGCAGTACTTC. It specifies CASSLWGTSSYEQYF.